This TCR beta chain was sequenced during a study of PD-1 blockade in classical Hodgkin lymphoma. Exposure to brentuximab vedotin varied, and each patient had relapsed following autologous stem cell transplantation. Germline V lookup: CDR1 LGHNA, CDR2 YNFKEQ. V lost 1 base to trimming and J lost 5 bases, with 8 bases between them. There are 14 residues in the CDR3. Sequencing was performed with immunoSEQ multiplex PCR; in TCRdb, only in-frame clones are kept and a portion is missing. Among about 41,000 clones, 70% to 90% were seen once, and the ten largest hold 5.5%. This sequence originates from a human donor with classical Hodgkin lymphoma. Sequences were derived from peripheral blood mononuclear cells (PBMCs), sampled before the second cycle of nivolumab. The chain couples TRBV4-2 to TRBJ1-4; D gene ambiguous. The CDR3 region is CASSQGTLNEKLFF. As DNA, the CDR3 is TGTGCCAGCAGCCAAGGGACCCTCAATGAAAAACTGTTTTTT.